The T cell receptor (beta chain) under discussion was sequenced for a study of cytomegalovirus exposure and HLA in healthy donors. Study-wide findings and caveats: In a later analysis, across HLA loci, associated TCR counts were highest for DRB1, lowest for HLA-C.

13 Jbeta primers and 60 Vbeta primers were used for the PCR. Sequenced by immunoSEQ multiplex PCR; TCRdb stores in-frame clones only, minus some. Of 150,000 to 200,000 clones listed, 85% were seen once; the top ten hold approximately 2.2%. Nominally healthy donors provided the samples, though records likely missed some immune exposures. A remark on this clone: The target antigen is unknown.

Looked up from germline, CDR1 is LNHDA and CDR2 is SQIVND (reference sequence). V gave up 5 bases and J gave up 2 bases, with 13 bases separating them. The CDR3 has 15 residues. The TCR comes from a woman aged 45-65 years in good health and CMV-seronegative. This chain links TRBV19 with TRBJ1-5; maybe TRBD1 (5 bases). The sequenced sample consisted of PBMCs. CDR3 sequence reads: CASSDGGGGNQPQHF. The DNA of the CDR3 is TGTGCCAGTAGTGACGGCGGGGGGGGCAATCAGCCCCAGCATTTT.